What follows are 21 T cell receptor beta chains derived from one specimen sequenced in a study of blood T cell repertoires in COVID-19. Sequenced by immunoSEQ multiplex PCR; TCRdb stores in-frame clones only, minus some. This table holds fewer than 350,000 clones, 87% found once. The sample taken for sequencing was peripheral blood. These receptors were taken from a man in his thirties or forties with COVID-19, enrolled during active disease.

V is TRBV4-2 and J is TRBJ2-1, with TRBD2 matching over 10 bases. This CDR3 is built from 17 residues. V lost 0 bases and J lost 7; bases outside the gene matches: 9. From germline, CDR1 is LGHNA and CDR2 YNFKEQ. DNA of the CDR3: TGTGCCAGCAGCCAAGATCCGGCTAGCGGGGGCTGGAATGAGCAGTTCTTC. This gives the protein CASSQDPASGGWNEQFF.

The rearrangement uses TRBV7-2 and TRBJ2-1, with 10 bases lining up with TRBD2. Germline CDR1 and CDR2: SGHTA and FQGNSA. The CDR3 loop spans 16 amino acids. V dropped 6 bases and J dropped 3; count of bases not matched to a gene: 8. In DNA form, the CDR3 reads TGTGCCAGCAGGAGAGGCGGGACTAGCGTCTACAATGAGCAGTTCTTC. This codes for CASRRGGTSVYNEQFF.

This chain joins TRBV14 and TRBJ2-7; 10 bases are shared with TRBD2. V trimming: 6 bases; J trimming: 0 bases; junction bases outside the gene matches: 14. The CDR3 sequence is 18 residues long. The germline V gene encodes CDR1 SGHDN and CDR2 FVKESK. The CDR3 DNA reads TGTGCCAGCAGTTTGGGACTAGCGTTCCCCTCTAGCTCCTACGAGCAGTACTTC. This gives the protein CASSLGLAFPSSSYEQYF.

The V and J genes are TRBV19 and TRBJ2-7; TRBD1 matches at 9 bases. With 5 bases clipped from V and 5 bases from J, the junction kept 10 bases outside the gene matches. Germline CDR1 reads LNHDA; CDR2 reads SQIVND (reference sequence). The CDR3 sequence is 15 residues long. For the CDR3, the DNA is TGTGCCAGTAGTGCCCCAGGGGACAGGGACCACGAGCAGTACTTC. Translation gives CASSAPGDRDHEQYF.

The chain joins TRBV9 to TRBJ2-4; TRBD2 matches at 9 bases. CDR3 length: 18 residues. The ends lost 7 bases at V and 0 bases at J; junction bases unmatched: 14. Per germline, CDR1 SGDLS and CDR2 YYNGEE. In nucleotides, the CDR3 is TGTGCCAGCGGTCGGTCTAGCGGGGAGTCCTTAGCCAAAAACATTCAGTACTTC. Its protein is CASGRSSGESLAKNIQYF.

The chain has TRBV9 and TRBJ2-3; TRBD2 matches at 7 bases. The V gene's germline CDR1 is SGDLS and CDR2 YYNGEE. CDR3 length equals 20 residues. The V segment lost 0 bases and the J segment 4 bases; nucleotides outside the gene matches: 20. CDR3 bases: TGTGCCAGCAGCGTAGGAGAGTCGAGGGTTGGCGGGAGTCAGGCAGATACGCAGTATTTT. Encoded protein: CASSVGESRVGGSQADTQYF.

V and J are TRBV7-3 and TRBJ1-2; 9 bases agree with TRBD1. The CDR3 sequence is 17 residues long. V was clipped by 0 bases and J by 7 bases; unmatched bases: 12. Germline assignment: CDR1 SGHTA and CDR2 FQGTGA. The CDR3 spells CASSLTDGGTGGLGYTF. For the CDR3, the DNA is TGTGCCAGCAGCTTAACCGACGGAGGCACAGGGGGCCTTGGCTACACCTTC. The full variable domain, rest sourced from reference TRBV7-3 and TRBJ1-2, is GAGVSQTPSNKVTEKGKYVELRCDPISGHTALYWYRQSLGQGPEFLIYFQGTGAADDSGLPNDRFFAVRPEGSVSTLKIQRTERGDSAVYLCASSLTDGGTGGLGYTFGSGTRLTVV.

Only one count was recorded for this clone. J is TRBJ2-1 and V is TRBV5-8; 11 nucleotides agree with TRBD2. The trim removed 4 bases at V and 6 bases at J, leaving 9 bases unmatched. Germline V gene sequence: CDR1 SGHTS, CDR2 YDEGEE. The CDR3 is 16 amino acids. The CDR3: CASSGSGTSGPNEQFF. CDR3 DNA: TGTGCCAGCAGCGGGTCCGGGACTAGCGGTCCCAATGAGCAGTTCTTC.

The CDR3 coding sequence is TGTGCCAGCAGCTTCTCTGGCAGCTCCTACGAGCAGTACTTC. Its translation: CASSFSGSSYEQYF. This chain connects TRBV7-9 to TRBJ2-7; no firm D call. With 3 bases removed from V and 0 bases from J, the gap between germline ends came to 9 bases. The CDR3 loop spans 14 amino acids. Germline CDR1 SEHNR, CDR2 FQNEAQ (reference sequence).

Of note for this clone: At one of its ends the junction is not consistent with the germline gene, which may arise from a read error. V and J are TRBV29-1 and TRBJ2-5; 9 bases map to TRBD1. This CDR3 is built from 11 residues. In germline, CDR1 is SQVTM, CDR2 ANQGSEA. CDR3 region: CRTGEQETQYF. The DNA for the CDR3 is TGTCGGACAGGGGAGCAAGAGACCCAGTACTTC.

This clone was found once. The V call is TRBV28, the J call TRBJ2-7; 11 bases are shared with TRBD1. Germline assignment: CDR1 MDHEN and CDR2 SYDVKM. The CDR3 covers 14 residues. Trimming removed 2 bases from V and 6 bases from J; junction bases left unmatched: 3. CDR3: CASSLGQGALEQYF. The CDR3 DNA is TGTGCCAGCAGTTTAGGACAGGGGGCCCTCGAGCAGTACTTC.

The chain carries TRBV28 and TRBJ2-1; 10 positions match TRBD2. Per the germline V gene, CDR1 is MDHEN and CDR2 is SYDVKM. The CDR3 is 17 residues long. The trim removed 5 bases at V and 6 bases at J, leaving 13 bases unmatched. Here the CDR3 reads CASSLGGAGGPANEQFF. The DNA for the CDR3 is TGTGCCAGCAGTCTGGGCGGAGCGGGAGGGCCGGCCAATGAGCAGTTCTTC.

V is TRBV27 and J is TRBJ1-1, with 12 bases aligning to TRBD1. Losses at the gene ends were 0 bases for V and 10 bases for J; bases not matched to a gene: 12. The CDR3 runs 17 residues. CDR1 MNHEY and CDR2 SMNVEV come from the germline V gene (reference sequence). CDR3 sequence (DNA): TGTGCCAGCAGTTTATCAGGCGGGGACAGGGGGCACCTTGGAGCTTTCTTT. As protein: CASSLSGGDRGHLGAFF.

This clone was seen just once. The chain uses TRBV4-2 and TRBJ2-7, with D perhaps TRBD2 (5 bases). V lost 0 bases and J 0 bases, leaving 12 bases between the germline ends. CDR1 and CDR2 from the germline V gene are LGHNA and YNFKEQ. CDR3 length: 16 amino acids. The CDR3, as DNA: TGTGCCAGCAGCCAAGAAGCGCGGGTGAGCTCCTACGAGCAGTACTTC. Its translation is CASSQEARVSSYEQYF.

This chain joins TRBV11-2 and TRBJ1-5; D remains ambiguous. The germline V gene encodes CDR1 SGHAT and CDR2 FQNNGV. The CDR3 has 12 residues. V shed 1 base and J shed 7 bases, with 5 bases lying between them. The CDR3 nucleotides are TGTGCCAGCAGCTTAGCAGGACAGCCCCAGCATTTT. Translating it yields CASSLAGQPQHF.

J is TRBJ2-7 and V is TRBV18; no clear D. The germline V gene encodes CDR1 KGHSH and CDR2 LQKENI. V lost 1 base and J 5 bases, leaving 9 bases between the germline ends. The CDR3 is 13 amino acids. CDR3 nucleotides: TGTGCCAGCTCACCACTTAGCCGGGACGAGCAGTACTTC. Encoded protein: CASSPLSRDEQYF.

This chain joins TRBV25-1 and TRBJ2-7, with TRBD2 matching over 8 bases. J was trimmed by 0 bases and V by 3 bases; bases with no gene match: 4. Germline V gene data show CDR1 as MGHDK and CDR2 as SYGVNS. The CDR3 has 15 amino acids. CDR3 sequence reads: CASSDTGTSSYEQYF. DNA of the CDR3: TGTGCCAGCAGTGATACAGGGACTAGCTCCTACGAGCAGTACTTC.

Concerning this clone itself: The same CDR3 is also encoded by other DNA sequences in this sample. The V gene is TRBV7-3, the J gene TRBJ2-7; 8 bases line up with TRBD2. V was pared by 3 bases and J by 3 bases, with 1 base of the junction left unmatched. Germline assignment: CDR1 SGHTA and CDR2 FQGTGA. The CDR3 is 13 amino acids. The DNA of the CDR3 is TGTGCCAGCAGCTTGGCGGGAGGCTACGAGCAGTACTTC. The encoded protein is CASSLAGGYEQYF. The full variable domain, its missing parts supplied by reference TRBV7-3 and TRBJ2-7, is GAGVSQTPSNKVTEKGKYVELRCDPISGHTALYWYRQSLGQGPEFLIYFQGTGAADDSGLPNDRFFAVRPEGSVSTLKIQRTERGDSAVYLCASSLAGGYEQYFGPGTRLTVT.

CDR3 sequence reads: CASSLDQDEKLFF. In DNA, the CDR3 is TGTGCCAGCAGTTTAGACCAGGATGAAAAACTGTTTTTT. V gene TRBV28 combines with J gene TRBJ1-4; D not certain. Germline values: CDR1 MDHEN, CDR2 SYDVKM. Trimming took off 2 bases at V and 6 bases at J, with 7 bases between the two ends. This CDR3 spans 13 amino acids. The whole variable domain, remainder taken from reference TRBV28 and TRBJ1-4, is DVKVTQSSRYLVKRTGEKVFLECVQDMDHENMFWYRQDPGLGLRLIYFSYDVKMKEKGDIPEGYSVSREKKERFSLILESASTNQTSMYLCASSLDQDEKLFFGSGTQLSVL.

The J gene is TRBJ2-1, the V gene TRBV4-1; no clear D gene. V was cut by 6 bases and J by 3 bases, with 18 bases left in between. Germline V gene lookup returns CDR1 MGHRA and CDR2 YSYEKL. The length of the CDR3 is 16 residues. This chain's CDR3 is CASSHIARRLYNEQFF. The DNA for the CDR3 is TGCGCCAGCAGTCACATAGCTCGCCGGCTCTACAATGAGCAGTTCTTC.

V is TRBV6-1 and J is TRBJ1-2, with TRBD1 matching 10 bases. This CDR3 has 14 amino acids. Germline trimming cut 6 bases from V and 4 bases from J; bases unmatched to any gene: 5. Per the germline V gene, CDR1 is MNHNS and CDR2 is SASEGT. In DNA, the CDR3 is TGTGCCAGCAGAAGACAGGGGGCGAGCTATGGCTACACCTTC. This encodes CASRRQGASYGYTF.